Detailed here is one TCR beta chain. Its antigen is still unknown. TCRdb's copy holds only in-frame clones and misses some; the assay was immunoSEQ multiplex PCR. The data contain 50,000 to 65,000 clones, about 87% of them singletons. This record comes from a study of OX40 agonist ivuxolimab in advanced cancers. Study-wide background: The study treated patients with ivuxolimab, an agonistic anti-OX40 (CD134) antibody. The diagnoses of dose-escalation patients were hepatocellular carcinoma, melanoma, renal cell or head and neck cancer.

CDR3 length: 14 amino acids. V lost 5 bases to trimming and J lost 9 bases; unmatched junction nucleotides: 9. Germline-derived CDR1 and CDR2 are LNHDA and SQIVND (reference sequence). Study observations and caveats: Both blood CD4+ and CD8+ T cells showed clonal growth by week 6 at 0.1 to 3.0 mg/kg. The study found among the lowest clonal expansion in partial responders at 0.1-3.0 mg/kg.

The V call is TRBV19, the J call TRBJ2-5; TRBD1 matches at 10 bases. Sequenced here: CD4+ or CD8+ T cells sorted from blood, sampled in a trial of the OX40 agonist ivuxolimab. The sequence was collected from an adult with an advanced solid tumor such as melanoma, head and neck, liver or kidney cancer. CDR3 nucleotide sequence: TGTGCCAGTAGTGCCGACAGGGGGCGGGGGTCCCAGTACTTC. Protein product: CASSADRGRGSQYF.